The rows below give T cell receptor beta chains drawn from one sample of a study of T cells after yellow fever vaccination. TCRdb itself ran the 5' RACE reads through MiXCR, one entry per CDR3 protein. Of roughly 520,000 distinct CDR3 sequences in the sample, roughly a fifth were seen once. The specimen comprised PBMCs, sampled 21 days after the first yellow fever vaccination. All receptors derive from a man between 18 and 35 years old who received the YFV17D yellow fever vaccine. The CDR3 runs from the conserved cysteine through the conserved F or W. Fields, in order: clone size, J gene, V gene, D gene, CDR3 DNA, CDR3 protein. D genes are given only for firm matches. Expanded clones get a size class; other rows say once, few or many, or leave the size out.

>few|TRBJ2-7|TRBV5-1|.
TGCGCCAGCAGCCGGGGACACGGCGACTACGAGCAGTACTTC
CASSRGHGDYEQYF
>.|TRBJ1-6|TRBV6-2/TRBV6-3|.
TGTGCCAGCAGTTACTCGGGTACGGTTGTTTCACCCCTCCACTTT
CASSYSGTVVSPLHF
>.|TRBJ2-5|TRBV5-1|TRBD2
TGCGCCAGCAGCTTGGGACTAGCGGGGACCCTCGACCAAGAGACCCAGTACTTC
CASSLGLAGTLDQETQYF
>.|TRBJ1-4|TRBV20-1|TRBD1
TGCAGTGCCTTCGGGACAGGGGGTAATGAAAAACTGTTTTTT
CSAFGTGGNEKLFF
>few|TRBJ1-1|TRBV30|.
TGTGCCTGGAGTGTCTCCCGCACTGAAGCTTTCTTT
CAWSVSRTEAFF
>few|TRBJ2-3|TRBV15|.
TGTGCCACCAGCAGAGATATCACAGTAATCACAGATACGCAGTATTTT
CATSRDITVITDTQYF
>.|TRBJ2-6|TRBV15|.
TGTGCCACCAGCAGAGCCTCACAGGGAACCTCTGGGGCCAACGTCCTGACTTTC
CATSRASQGTSGANVLTF
>.|TRBJ1-4|TRBV5-1|.
TGCGCCAGCAGCTTAGAGATCGGGGTCGGGGGAAAACTGTTTTTT
CASSLEIGVGGKLFF
>.|TRBJ2-2|TRBV20-1|.
TGCAGTGCTAGAGATCGGGGGACCGGGGAGCTGTTTTTT
CSARDRGTGELFF
>.|TRBJ2-1|TRBV24-1|TRBD1
TGTGCCATAAGCCCGGGACAGGGATTCAATGAGCAGTTCTTC
CAISPGQGFNEQFF
>few|TRBJ2-7|TRBV7-3|.
TGTGCCAGCAGCGCTATCAGGGCGCCCTACACCTACGAGCAGTACTTC
CASSAIRAPYTYEQYF
>.|TRBJ2-1|TRBV11-2|TRBD2
TGTGCCAGCAGCTTAGGTCTTTTCCTAGCGGGGAATGAGCAGTTCTTC
CASSLGLFLAGNEQFF
>.|TRBJ2-2|TRBV12-3/TRBV12-4|.
TGTGCCAGCAGTTTAGGTATGCGCAGAAAAGCGAACACCGGGGAGCTGTTTTTT
CASSLGMRRKANTGELFF
>.|TRBJ2-1|TRBV29-1|.
TGCAGCGTTGAATCCCAGTACAATGAGCAGTTCTTC
CSVESQYNEQFF
>few|TRBJ1-6|TRBV5-1|.
TGCGCCAGCAGCTTGGGGGTCCAGGCAGGGCCCCTCCACTTT
CASSLGVQAGPLHF
>many|TRBJ2-2|TRBV9|TRBD2
TGTGCCAGCAGCCCAAGGGAGGGGTACACCGGGGAGCTGTTTTTT
CASSPREGYTGELFF
>few|TRBJ2-1|TRBV4-1|.
TGCGCCAGCAGCCAGGTTACGAGCTCCTACAATGAGCAGTTCTTC
CASSQVTSSYNEQFF
>few|TRBJ2-6|TRBV4-1|.
TGCGCCAGCAGCCCGGGACCCACTACCTCTGGGGCCAACGTCCTGACTTTC
CASSPGPTTSGANVLTF
>.|TRBJ1-5|TRBV5-5|TRBD1
TGTGCCAGCAGCCCAGGGACGGAGGGGGCGGCCCAGCATTTT
CASSPGTEGAAQHF
>.|TRBJ2-3|TRBV20-1|TRBD2
TGCAGTGCTAGTGAAGCGGGGGGCCCCCTTGTCACAGATACGCAGTATTTT
CSASEAGGPLVTDTQYF
>few|TRBJ2-2|TRBV6-1|.
TGTGCCACCCGAAGAGGGCCCGGGGGCACCGGGGAGCTGTTTTTT
CATRRGPGGTGELFF
>few|TRBJ2-5|TRBV10-3|.
TGTGCCATCAGTGCCGAAGGGCGCTCAAGTGAGGCCCAGTACTTC
CAISAEGRSSEAQYF
>.|TRBJ2-2|TRBV18|.
TGTGCCAGCTCACCACGGACGGTTACCGGGGAGCTGTTTTTT
CASSPRTVTGELFF
>few|TRBJ2-3|TRBV15|.
TGTGCCACCAGCAACCCGCGGAGGTCGGATACGCAGTATTTT
CATSNPRRSDTQYF
>few|TRBJ2-3|TRBV4-2|TRBD2
TGTGCCAGCAGCCGCGGAGCGGGGGGGAGGAGCACAGATACGCAGTATTTT
CASSRGAGGRSTDTQYF
>few|TRBJ2-2|TRBV7-9|.
TGTGCCAGCAGACAGGAAGGGAACACCGGGGAGCTGTTTTTT
CASRQEGNTGELFF
>.|TRBJ2-2|TRBV20-1|TRBD1
TGCAGTGCTGGCAGGACAGGTGACACCGGGGAGCTGTTTTTT
CSAGRTGDTGELFF
>.|TRBJ1-3|TRBV5-1|.
TGCGCCAGCACCTGGGGGAGCTCTGGAAACACCATATATTTT
CASTWGSSGNTIYF
>.|TRBJ2-2|TRBV5-1|TRBD1
TGCGCCAGCAGTATGCCTCGGGGACAGGCCAACACCGGGGAGCTGTTTTTT
CASSMPRGQANTGELFF